This TCR beta chain is from a study of human CD8 memory T cell subsets. Study outcomes and limitations: Stem-like memory and precursor exhausted T cell repertoires barely overlapped. Chao1 estimates indicated that stem-like memory T cells may be more diverse than precursor exhausted T cells.

Scientists made TCR beta libraries using UMI-labeled 5' RACE. Source study methods: Every TCR beta library contained from approximately 3,000 to 20,000 functional CDR3 beta clonotypes. TCRdb re-called the 5' RACE reads and shows each CDR3 protein once, DNA omitted. The V and J calls and clone size are TCRdb's, not the authors'. The specimen's table records about 6,600 distinct CDR3 sequences. The CDR3 has 15 amino acids. CDR1 is SGHRS, CDR2 YFSETQ, per germline. A word on this clonotype: Its specificity is not known.

Designated as TPEX, the CCR7+ PD-1+ TIGIT+ early memory CD8+ T cells showed dysfunctional, exhausted-like traits. RNA was obtained from duplicate vials of some 150,000 sorted CD8+ T cells per subset. The sequence derives from a human donor in good health. Sequencing was done on a sample of CD8+ T cells from PBMCs. This chain joins TRBV5-1 and TRBJ1-1; checking the TCRdb D call of TRBD1 is not possible without DNA. CDR3 loop: CASSLWTAKNTEAFF.